A selection of T cell receptor beta chains follows, all from one sample in a study of cytomegalovirus exposure and HLA in healthy donors. Data came from immunoSEQ multiplex PCR; TCRdb stores just in-frame clones and leaves some out. The table shows over 150,000 clones, with roughly 74% occurring only once. The sample taken for sequencing was PBMCs. The receptors here all came from a male donor in good health and CMV-seronegative. Each CDR3 is given with its conserved first and last residue. D genes are given only for firm matches. Size is omitted from some rows. Given values are once, few, many or a class for expanded clones.

NA | TRBJ2-3 | TRBV19 | NA | TGTGCCAGTAGTATTGGGGCCCCAGATACGCAGTATTTT | CASSIGAPDTQYF
few | TRBJ1-2 | TRBV20-1 | NA | TGCAGTGCTAGCGTACAGTATGGCTACACCTTC | CSASVQYGYTF
NA | TRBJ1-5 | TRBV2 | TRBD1 | TGTGCCAGCACAATTACAGGGGCTCAGCCCCAGCATTTT | CASTITGAQPQHF
NA | TRBJ2-1 | TRBV7-2 | TRBD2 | TGTGCCAGCAGCTTAAGGGACTACCCATACAATGAGCAGTTCTTC | CASSLRDYPYNEQFF
NA | TRBJ2-5 | TRBV4-3 | NA | TGCGCCAGCAGCCAAGATACCCGGGGTCAGGAGACCCAGTACTTC | CASSQDTRGQETQYF
few | TRBJ2-7 | TRBV10-3 | TRBD1 | TGTGCCATCAGGGGGACAGGAGCCTACGAGCAGTACTTC | CAIRGTGAYEQYF
NA | TRBJ2-5 | TRBV7-2 | TRBD2 | TGTGCCAGCAGCTTAGCTCCCCAGACTAGCGGAGGGGAGACCCAGTACTTC | CASSLAPQTSGGETQYF
NA | TRBJ1-4 | TRBV7-8 | TRBD1 | TGTGCCAGCAGTTCCGGACAGGGGGTATTTGAAAAACTGTTTTTT | CASSSGQGVFEKLFF
once | TRBJ1-2 | TRBV9 | TRBD1 | TGTGCCAGCAGCGCGGGACAGGGGCTTGGTGGTGGCTACCCCTTC | CASSAGQGLGGGYPF
NA | TRBJ2-7 | TRBV5-6 | NA | TGTGCCAGCAGCTTCAGGAGGCCCCAGTCCTACGAGCAGTACTTC | CASSFRRPQSYEQYF
NA | TRBJ2-7 | TRBV30 | TRBD1 | TGTGCCTGCACCGGGACAGTCCACTCCTACGAGCAGTACTTC | CACTGTVHSYEQYF
NA | TRBJ2-7 | TRBV12-5 | NA | TGTGCTAGTGGTTCCTTGACAGGCGCCATCTCCTACGAGCAGTACTTC | CASGSLTGAISYEQYF
NA | TRBJ2-7 | TRBV6-1 | TRBD2 | TGTGCCAGCACCCCCGGGACTAGGATGCCCTACGAGCAGTACTTC | CASTPGTRMPYEQYF
NA | TRBJ1-1 | TRBV14 | TRBD1 | TGTGCCAGCAGCCAAGACTCCACAGGGGGCGCGGTCACTGAAGCTTTCTTT | CASSQDSTGGAVTEAFF
NA | TRBJ2-3 | TRBV9 | NA | TGTGCCAGCAGCGTCGGGGTTGTTACAGATACGCAGTATTTT | CASSVGVVTDTQYF
few | TRBJ1-1 | TRBV29-1 | TRBD1 | TGCAGCGTTGCCCCAGGGGGCATGAACACTGAAGCTTTCTTT | CSVAPGGMNTEAFF
NA | TRBJ2-7 | TRBV27 | NA | TGTGCCAGCAGTTTAGTGCTATCCAACGAGCAGTACTTC | CASSLVLSNEQYF
few | TRBJ2-3 | TRBV6-4 | NA | TGTGCCAGCAGTGACTCTGCATGGGCCGCCACAGATACGCAGTATTTT | CASSDSAWAATDTQYF
once | TRBJ2-7 | TRBV5-1 | NA | TGCGCCAGTACCAAAGGGGCAGGGAACGAGCAGTACTTC | CASTKGAGNEQYF
NA | TRBJ2-2 | TRBV14 | NA | TGTGCCAGCAGCCTACCGACTGGGAACACCGGGGAGCTGTTTTTT | CASSLPTGNTGELFF
NA | TRBJ1-6 | TRBV7-2 | NA | TGTGCCAGCAGCTTGTCAGGCTCACCCCTCCACTTT | CASSLSGSPLHF
NA | TRBJ1-2 | TRBV7-2 | NA | TGTGCCAGCAGCTTATACGGGTACTATGGCTACACCTTC | CASSLYGYYGYTF
NA | TRBJ2-1 | TRBV7-9 | TRBD2 | TGTGCCAGCAGCTTAGGCTTAGCGGGTGAGCAGTTCTTC | CASSLGLAGEQFF
once | TRBJ2-7 | TRBV30 | NA | TGTGCCTGGAGTCTGAGGGAAGCCGGCGAGCAGTACTTC | CAWSLREAGEQYF
NA | TRBJ2-3 | TRBV5-1 | TRBD2 | TGCGCCAGCAGCTTGGGACTAGCGGGAGGGGCAGATACGCAGTATTTT | CASSLGLAGGADTQYF
once | TRBJ1-3 | TRBV27 | TRBD1 | TGTGCCAGCAGTTTAACGGCCGGGACAGGGTTCGGAAACACCATATATTTT | CASSLTAGTGFGNTIYF
NA | TRBJ2-5 | TRBV11-2 | TRBD2 | TGTGCCAGCAGCCCCGGAGCGGGAAGGTTGAGAGAGACCCAGTACTTC | CASSPGAGRLRETQYF
few | TRBJ1-2 | TRBV10-3 | NA | TGTGCCATCAGTGAGAGTGGAGACCACTATGGCTACACCTTC | CAISESGDHYGYTF
few | TRBJ2-6 | TRBV4-3 | TRBD1 | TGCGCCAGCAGCCTGGACAGGGGAAGGTCTGGGGCCAACGTCCTGACTTTC | CASSLDRGRSGANVLTF
NA | TRBJ1-6 | TRBV7-3 | NA | TGTGCCAGCAGCTTACACCAGGTTCCCGTCTATAATTCACCCCTCCACTTT | CASSLHQVPVYNSPLHF
NA | TRBJ1-3 | TRBV28 | NA | TGTGCCAGCGGACTGGCAGACTCTGGAAACACCATATATTTT | CASGLADSGNTIYF
NA | TRBJ1-5 | TRBV5-1 | TRBD1 | TGCGCCAGCAGCCTTGGGACAGGGGTAAATCAGCCCCAGCATTTT | CASSLGTGVNQPQHF
NA | TRBJ1-1 | TRBV14 | NA | TGTGCCAGCAGCCGCTACCTGACAGGGAACACTGAAGCTTTCTTT | CASSRYLTGNTEAFF
NA | TRBJ2-3 | TRBV11-2 | NA | TGTGCCAGCAGCTTAGGGGCCCGGACAGATACGCAGTATTTT | CASSLGARTDTQYF
NA | TRBJ1-5 | TRBV5-6 | NA | TGTGCCAGCAGCTATCAGGGGTTTCAGCCCCAGCATTTT | CASSYQGFQPQHF
NA | TRBJ2-5 | TRBV11-2 | TRBD2 | TGTGCCAGCAGCGAACTAGCGGGGGGGCGGGAGACCCAGTACTTC | CASSELAGGRETQYF
NA | TRBJ2-5 | TRBV10-3 | TRBD2 | TGTGCCATCAGTTCAGCGGCTAGCGGGGGGCAAGAGACCCAGTACTTC | CAISSAASGGQETQYF
NA | TRBJ2-3 | TRBV13 | TRBD2 | TGTGCCAGCAGCTTTGCCCCCCAAGCGGGAGGCTCCATCCATCGCACAGATACGCAGTATTTT | CASSFAPQAGGSIHRTDTQYF
NA | TRBJ2-7 | TRBV13 | NA | TGTGCCAGCAGCGACGGAGCGGCCGGGTACGAGCAGTACTTC | CASSDGAAGYEQYF
NA | TRBJ2-7 | TRBV9 | TRBD1 | TGTGCCAGCTCCAAAGGACAGGGAACCTACGAGCAGTACTTC | CASSKGQGTYEQYF
NA | TRBJ1-5 | TRBV19 | NA | TGTGCCAGTAGTATAGCACAGGGTGACAATCAGCCCCAGCATTTT | CASSIAQGDNQPQHF